A selection of T cell receptor beta chains follows, all from one sample in a study of cytomegalovirus exposure and HLA in healthy donors. The protocol was immunoSEQ multiplex PCR, while the TCRdb copy is restricted to in-frame clones and leaves out a portion. The sample has roughly 140,000 clones; 76% are singletons. The sequencing input was PBMCs. Receptor source: a man aged 18 to 35 in good health and CMV-seronegative. Both conserved end residues are part of each CDR3. A D gene is named only where the DNA matches it firmly. Some rows mark clone size as missing; the rest say once, few, many or name a class of expanded clone.

clone_size | j_call | v_call | d_call | cdr3_aa | cdr3_nt
- | TRBJ2-6 | TRBV6-5 | - | CASSLGQHSGANVLTF | TGTGCCAGCAGTTTGGGACAACACTCTGGGGCCAACGTCCTGACTTTC
- | TRBJ2-7 | TRBV6-5 | TRBD1 | CASSYGSTGVTYEQYF | TGTGCCAGCAGTTATGGATCGACAGGGGTTACCTACGAGCAGTACTTC
- | TRBJ2-7 | TRBV5-4 | - | CASSLGGTGNEQYF | TGTGCCAGCAGCTTGGGCGGGACGGGGAACGAGCAGTACTTC
- | TRBJ2-7 | TRBV11-3 | - | CASSLGQGSSYEQYF | TGTGCCAGCAGCTTAGGGCAGGGGAGCTCCTACGAGCAGTACTTC
- | TRBJ1-1 | TRBV29-1 | TRBD1 | CSVVDRAGLGEAFF | TGCAGCGTTGTCGACAGGGCCGGCCTGGGTGAAGCTTTCTTT
- | TRBJ2-7 | TRBV29-1 | TRBD2 | CSVEGLAGTYEQYF | TGCAGCGTTGAAGGACTAGCCGGGACCTACGAGCAGTACTTC
- | TRBJ1-2 | TRBV7-2 | - | CASSLVPGQGYGYTF | TGTGCCAGCAGCTTAGTGCCAGGCCAGGGCTATGGCTACACCTTC
once | TRBJ2-7 | TRBV9 | TRBD1 | CASSVEGQGSSYEQYF | TGTGCCAGCAGCGTAGAAGGACAGGGTTCATCCTACGAGCAGTACTTC
- | TRBJ1-2 | TRBV30 | - | CAWSVGVRDYGYTF | TGTGCCTGGAGTGTCGGGGTAAGGGACTATGGCTACACCTTC
once | TRBJ1-4 | TRBV18 | - | CASSREVAGLNEKLFF | TGTGCCAGCTCACGGGAGGTTGCAGGCCTTAATGAAAAACTGTTTTTT
few | TRBJ1-1 | TRBV5-5 | - | CASSLSTEWRAFF | TGTGCCAGCAGCTTGTCTACCGAATGGAGGGCTTTCTTT
- | TRBJ2-2 | TRBV19 | TRBD2 | CASKASGGGELFF | TGTGCCAGTAAGGCTAGCGGGGGCGGGGAGCTGTTTTTT
- | TRBJ1-4 | TRBV19 | TRBD1 | CASRGQGGEKLFF | TGTGCCAGTAGGGGACAGGGCGGGGAAAAACTGTTTTTT
- | TRBJ2-7 | TRBV6-6 | TRBD1 | CASSYSTGDYEQYF | TGTGCCAGCAGTTACTCCACAGGGGACTACGAGCAGTACTTC
- | TRBJ2-7 | TRBV7-9 | - | CASSLFAGIHEQYF | TGTGCCAGCAGCTTATTCGCAGGGATCCACGAGCAGTACTTC
- | TRBJ1-1 | TRBV6-1 | - | CASSEFYPPTGGASNTEAFF | TGTGCCAGCAGTGAATTCTATCCCCCTACCGGGGGGGCGAGTAACACTGAAGCTTTCTTT
- | TRBJ1-1 | TRBV28 | - | CASSLSTEAFF | TGTGCCAGCAGTTTGTCGACTGAAGCTTTCTTT
- | TRBJ2-2 | TRBV9 | - | CASSVWPGGGGELFF | TGTGCCAGCAGCGTATGGCCGGGTGGCGGCGGGGAGCTGTTTTTT
- | TRBJ1-1 | TRBV5-1 | - | CASSLAGLTDVKAFF | TGCGCCAGCAGCTTAGCAGGGCTCACCGATGTTAAAGCTTTCTTT
once | TRBJ2-3 | TRBV5-1 | TRBD1 | CASSSRQGGSTDTQYF | TGCGCCAGCAGCTCGAGACAGGGGGGTAGCACAGATACGCAGTATTTT
- | TRBJ2-7 | TRBV19 | - | CASSTGRGRAYEQYF | TGTGCCAGTAGTACGGGGCGGGGCAGAGCCTACGAGCAGTACTTC
- | TRBJ2-1 | TRBV2 | TRBD1 | CASSGTGSTYNEQFF | TGCGCCAGCAGCGGGACAGGGAGCACCTACAATGAGCAGTTCTTC
- | TRBJ2-3 | TRBV9 | - | CASSPREITNTQYF | TGTGCCAGCAGCCCCCGGGAGATTACAAATACGCAGTATTTT
few | TRBJ2-1 | TRBV5-1 | TRBD2 | CASSEGTSGYNEQFF | TGCGCCAGCAGCGAGGGGACTAGCGGGTACAATGAGCAGTTCTTC